What follows are 20 T cell receptor beta chains derived from one specimen sequenced in a study of CD8 T cells in Susac syndrome (dated by TCRdb to about 2019). Receptor amplification or capture employed the immunoSEQ multiplex PCR assay. RNA was extracted using the RNeasy kit, and roughly 0.45 to 1 microgram was reverse transcribed with random hexamers. In-frame beta chains were kept once TCRdb had trimmed the public reads at Q25 with fastp and called clones with MiXCR. Merged by CDR3 protein, the rows form single entries marked with the most common genes and DNA. For this sample there are about 150,000 distinct CDR3 sequences; roughly 96% appear just once. 0.16% of the sample is held by the ten biggest clonotypes. Material: CD4+ T cells from PBMCs. The receptor set was obtained from a human donor with Susac syndrome.

The V call is TRBV29-1, the J call TRBJ1-5, with D hard to call. Germline V gene sequence: CDR1 SQVTM, CDR2 ANQGSEA. V was pared by 7 bases and J by 0 bases, with 10 bases between. This CDR3 region has 13 residues. CDR3 region: CSAATGSNQPQHF. The CDR3 DNA reads TGCAGCGCTGCGACGGGTAGCAATCAGCCCCAGCATTTT.

V and J are TRBV29-1 and TRBJ2-3; D remains unclear. The germline CDR1 and CDR2 sequences are SQVTM and ANQGSEA. The CDR3 consists of 11 residues. The CDR3 spells CSGKITDTQYF. For the CDR3, the DNA is TGCAGTGGGAAGATCACAGATACGCAGTATTTT.

The genes are TRBV29-1 and TRBJ2-1; the D gene could be TRBD1 or TRBD2 (6 bases each). The V end lost 4 bases, the J end lost 7 bases, and 11 bases lay between the germline ends. This CDR3 comprises 12 residues. Germline V gene data show CDR1 as SQVTM and CDR2 as ANQGSEA. The CDR3 DNA follows: TGCAGCGTTGCCGGGGGCTGGAATGAGCAGTTCTTC. Translation gives CSVAGGWNEQFF.

V and J are TRBV11-2 and TRBJ2-5, with 9 bases fitting TRBD2. V lost 5 bases to trimming and J lost 4 bases; unmatched junction nucleotides: 8. The germline V gene has CDR1 SGHAT and CDR2 FQNNGV. This CDR3 is built from 15 residues. The DNA of the CDR3 is TGTGCCAGCAGCCCAGCGGTAGCGGGGGCAGAGACCCAGTACTTC. It codes for CASSPAVAGAETQYF.

The chain is built from TRBV9 and TRBJ1-5; possible D gene TRBD1, 6 bases. Germline values: CDR1 SGDLS, CDR2 YYNGEE. The CDR3 has 14 amino acids. V lost 0 bases and J lost 7, with 11 bases in between. Here the CDR3 reads CASSVGTGSQPQHF. CDR3 in DNA: TGTGCCAGCAGCGTAGGCACAGGGTCCCAGCCCCAGCATTTT.

The J gene is TRBJ2-5, the V gene TRBV9, with D possibly matching TRBD1 (5 bases). Germline assignment: CDR1 SGDLS and CDR2 YYNGEE. Between the trimmed V and J ends, which lost 0 bases and 1 base, there was a span of 7 bases. This CDR3 has 14 amino acids. For the CDR3, the DNA is TGTGCCAGCAGCGTAGAGGGGCGCCAAGAGACCCAGTACTTC. It codes for CASSVEGRQETQYF.

The V call is TRBV12-3 or TRBV12-4, the J call TRBJ2-5; 11 positions agree with TRBD2. The V segment lost 8 bases and the J segment 5 bases; nucleotides outside the gene matches: 10. The length of the CDR3 is 15 residues. CDR3 loop: CASRASGGSRETQYF. DNA for the CDR3: TGTGCCAGCCGAGCTAGCGGGGGGTCCCGGGAGACCCAGTACTTC.

The rearrangement joins TRBV19 to TRBJ1-5; D is perhaps TRBD1 (5 bases). The CDR3 is 14 residues long. Trimming cost V 7 bases and J 4 bases, with 14 bases left between them. Germline lookup yields CDR1 LNHDA and CDR2 SQIVND (reference sequence). The CDR3 spells CASKSQGRNQPQHF. For the CDR3, the DNA is TGTGCCAGTAAAAGTCAGGGAAGAAATCAGCCCCAGCATTTT.

The chain couples TRBV5-4 to TRBJ2-7; D is ambiguous. Deletions cut 4 bases from V and 6 bases from J, with 14 bases between. The CDR3 consists of 13 residues. Germline CDR1 and CDR2: SGHNT and YYREEE (reference sequence). The CDR3 bases are TGTGCCAGCAGCCTTGGGCCAGTTGCCGAGCAGTACTTC. This sequence encodes CASSLGPVAEQYF.

The chain joins TRBV4-3 to TRBJ1-6; D is ambiguous. The ends were cut back, 3 bases at V and 7 bases at J, with 10 bases in the middle. Germline CDR1 and CDR2: LGHNA and YSLEER. This CDR3 has 14 residues. The CDR3 region is CASSHGMENSPLHF. The CDR3 bases are TGCGCCAGCAGCCATGGGATGGAGAATTCACCCCTCCACTTT.

This rearrangement joins TRBV7-9 to TRBJ1-1; D gene ambiguous. This CDR3 is built from 11 residues. The V end lost 6 bases, the J end lost 7 bases, and 9 bases lay between the germline ends. The V gene's germline CDR1 is SEHNR and CDR2 FQNEAQ (reference sequence). The CDR3 here is CASRWEGEAFF. The CDR3 nucleotides are TGTGCCAGCAGGTGGGAGGGTGAAGCTTTCTTT. Full variable domain (remainder filled in from reference TRBV7-9 and TRBJ1-1): DTGVSQNPRHKITKRGQNVTFRCDPISEHNRLYWYRQTLGQGPEFLTYFQNEAQLEKSRLLSDRFSAERPKGSFSTLEIQRTEQGDSAMYLCASRWEGEAFFGQGTRLTVV.

The chain carries TRBV29-1 and TRBJ2-7, with TRBD2 as a possible D gene (6 bases). CDR3 length: 11 residues. Germline V gene lookup returns CDR1 SQVTM and CDR2 ANQGSEA. With 5 bases removed from V and 6 bases from J, the gap between germline ends came to 11 bases. In DNA form, the CDR3 reads TGCAGCGTTTCTGGGGGGAGCGAGCAGTACTTC. It yields the protein CSVSGGSEQYF.

This clonotype was detected once. The chain joins TRBV20-1 to TRBJ1-1, with D unclear. The V end lost 3 bases, the J end lost 7 bases, and 9 bases lay between the germline ends. The CDR3 has 11 amino acids. Germline V CDR1 and CDR2: DFQATT, SNEGSKA (reference sequence). The CDR3 loop is CSASFVGEAFF. The CDR3 coding sequence is TGCAGTGCTAGCTTCGTGGGTGAAGCTTTCTTT.

This rearrangement joins TRBV5-1 to TRBJ1-6; D gene ambiguous. With 4 bases removed from V and 3 bases from J, the gap between germline ends came to 11 bases. Germline V CDR1 and CDR2: SGHRS, YFSETQ. This CDR3 is 15 amino acids long. For the CDR3, the DNA is TGCGCCAGCAGCGCGAACCGGGACTATAATTCACCCCTCCACTTT. Amino acids: CASSANRDYNSPLHF.

The rearrangement joins TRBV5-1 to TRBJ2-1; 9 bases are a match to TRBD2. CDR1 is SGHRS, CDR2 YFSETQ, per germline. This CDR3 has 17 amino acids. J was trimmed by 3 bases and V by 6 bases; bases with no gene match: 13. In DNA form, the CDR3 reads TGCGCCAGCACCGGGTTAGGCGGGGGGGCTGGCTACAATGAGCAGTTCTTC. Translated, it gives CASTGLGGGAGYNEQFF.

V usage is TRBV7-9 and J usage is TRBJ2-3; weak D call: TRBD2 (6 bases). V dropped 4 bases and J dropped 4 bases, with 15 bases sitting between them. The CDR3 runs 15 residues. Germline CDR1 and CDR2: SEHNR and FQNEAQ (reference sequence). CDR3 DNA: TGTGCCAGCAGCTCCCGGGAGCCCTCCGCAGATACGCAGTATTTT. It specifies CASSSREPSADTQYF.

The genes are TRBV24-1 and TRBJ2-7; tentative D call: TRBD1 (6 bases). Germline-derived CDR1 and CDR2 are KGHDR and SFDVKD. Trimming took off 12 bases at V and 3 bases at J, with 20 bases between the two ends. The CDR3 is 14 residues long. The CDR3 here is CAPQNREVSYEQYF. CDR3 bases: TGTGCCCCACAAAACAGGGAAGTGAGCTACGAGCAGTACTTC.

The chain couples TRBV29-1 to TRBJ1-1; D gene ambiguous. V lost 2 bases, J lost 1 base, and 5 bases lay in between. This CDR3 has 12 amino acids. CDR1 and CDR2 (germline): SQVTM, ANQGSEA. The CDR3 region is CSVEQSNTEAFF. CDR3 bases: TGCAGCGTTGAACAATCGAACACTGAAGCTTTCTTT.

V usage is TRBV24-1 and J usage is TRBJ2-3, with D possibly being TRBD1 or TRBD2 (5 bases each). The CDR3 consists of 14 residues. The germline V gene has CDR1 KGHDR and CDR2 SFDVKD. The V end lost 5 bases, the J end lost 4 bases, and 12 bases lay between the germline ends. Here the CDR3 reads CATSGTRGSDTQYF. DNA of the CDR3: TGTGCCACCAGTGGAACTAGGGGCTCAGATACGCAGTATTTT.

This sequence joins TRBV2 and TRBJ1-1; D is undetermined. Germline CDR1 reads SNHLY; CDR2 reads FYNNEI. This CDR3 region has 12 residues. Trimming left V 7 bases short and J 6 bases short, with 12 bases between. The CDR3 bases are TGTGCCAGCACTTTGGACGGCGCTGAAGCTTTCTTT. It yields the protein CASTLDGAEAFF.